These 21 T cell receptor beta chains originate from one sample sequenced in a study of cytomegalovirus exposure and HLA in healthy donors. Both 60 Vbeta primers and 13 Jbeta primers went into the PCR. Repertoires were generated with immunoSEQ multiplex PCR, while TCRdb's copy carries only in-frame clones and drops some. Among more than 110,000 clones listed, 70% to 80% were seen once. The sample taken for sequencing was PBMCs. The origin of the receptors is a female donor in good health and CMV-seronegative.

The CDR3 DNA sequence: TGTGCCACCAGCAGAGATCTGGGGACAGGGGGTATGACTAGCGGGAGAACGACTCGTTACGAGCAGTACTTC. Translation: CATSRDLGTGGMTSGRTTRYEQYF. The rearrangement links TRBV15 to TRBJ2-7, with D perhaps TRBD2 (12 bases). The V end lost 0 bases, the J end lost 4 bases, and 40 bases lay between the germline ends. CDR1 is LNHNV, CDR2 YYDKDF, per germline (reference sequence). The CDR3 runs 24 residues.

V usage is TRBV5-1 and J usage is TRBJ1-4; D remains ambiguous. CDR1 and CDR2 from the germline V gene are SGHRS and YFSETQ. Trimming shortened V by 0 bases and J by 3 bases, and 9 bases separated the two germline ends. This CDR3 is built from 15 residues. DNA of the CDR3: TGCGCCAGCAGCTTGGCGGGATTGGCTAATGAAAAACTGTTTTTT. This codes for CASSLAGLANEKLFF.

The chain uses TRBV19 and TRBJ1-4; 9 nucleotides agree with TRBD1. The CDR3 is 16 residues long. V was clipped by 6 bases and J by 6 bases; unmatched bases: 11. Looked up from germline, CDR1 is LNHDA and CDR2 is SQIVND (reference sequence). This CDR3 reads CASRPGQGYLYEKLFF. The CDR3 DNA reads TGTGCCAGTAGGCCGGGACAGGGTTATTTATATGAAAAACTGTTTTTT.

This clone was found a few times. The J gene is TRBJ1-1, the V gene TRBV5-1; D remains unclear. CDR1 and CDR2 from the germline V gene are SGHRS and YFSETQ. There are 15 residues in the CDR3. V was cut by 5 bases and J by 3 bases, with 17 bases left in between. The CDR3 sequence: CASRPGWRADTEAFF. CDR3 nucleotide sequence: TGCGCCAGCAGACCGGGTTGGAGGGCGGACACTGAAGCTTTCTTT.

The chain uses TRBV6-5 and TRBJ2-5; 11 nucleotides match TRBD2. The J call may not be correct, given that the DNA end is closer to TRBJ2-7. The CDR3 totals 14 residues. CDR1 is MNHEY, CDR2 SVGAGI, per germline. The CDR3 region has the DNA TGTGCCAGCAGTCGACTAGCGGGAAGGTACGAGCAGTACTTC. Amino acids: CASSRLAGRYEQYF.

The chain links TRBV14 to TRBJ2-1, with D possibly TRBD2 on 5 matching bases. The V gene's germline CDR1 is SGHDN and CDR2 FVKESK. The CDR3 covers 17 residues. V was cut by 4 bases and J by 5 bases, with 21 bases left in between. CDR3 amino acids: CASSLTSPISVNNEQFF. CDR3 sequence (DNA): TGTGCCAGCAGCCTAACAAGTCCCATTAGCGTTAACAATGAGCAGTTCTTC.

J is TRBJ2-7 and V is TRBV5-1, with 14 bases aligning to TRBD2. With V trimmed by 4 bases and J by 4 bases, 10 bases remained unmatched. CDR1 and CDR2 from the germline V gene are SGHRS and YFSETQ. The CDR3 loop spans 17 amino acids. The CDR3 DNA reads TGCGCCAGCAGCCCGGGGACTAGCGGGGGCCTCAATTACGAGCAGTACTTC. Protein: CASSPGTSGGLNYEQYF.

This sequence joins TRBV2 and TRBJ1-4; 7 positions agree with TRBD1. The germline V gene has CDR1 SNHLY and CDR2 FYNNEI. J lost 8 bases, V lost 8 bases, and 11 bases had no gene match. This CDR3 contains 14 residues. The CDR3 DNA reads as TGTGCCAGCGGCCCCGGGACAGACACAGAAAAACTGTTTTTT. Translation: CASGPGTDTEKLFF.

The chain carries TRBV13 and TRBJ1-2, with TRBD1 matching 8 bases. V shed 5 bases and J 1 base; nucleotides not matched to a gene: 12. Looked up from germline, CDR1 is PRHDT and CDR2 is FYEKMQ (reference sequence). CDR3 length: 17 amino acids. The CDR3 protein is CASSLGQGLTFNYGYTF. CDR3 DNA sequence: TGTGCCAGCAGCCTCGGACAGGGCCTGACCTTTAACTATGGCTACACCTTC.

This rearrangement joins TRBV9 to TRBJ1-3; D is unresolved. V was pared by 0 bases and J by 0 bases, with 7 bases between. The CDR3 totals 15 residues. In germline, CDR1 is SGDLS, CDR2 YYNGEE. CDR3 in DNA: TGTGCCAGCAGCGTAGCCCCAGGCTCTGGAAACACCATATATTTT. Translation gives CASSVAPGSGNTIYF.

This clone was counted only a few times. CDR3 nucleotide sequence: TGTGCCACTAGGGGGGGACGCTATGGCTACACCTTC. This encodes CATRGGRYGYTF. The chain couples TRBV6-5 to TRBJ1-2, with D possibly being TRBD1 (6 bases). From germline, CDR1 is MNHEY and CDR2 SVGAGI. Trimming took 10 bases from V and 4 from J, leaving 13 bases between them. This CDR3 has 12 amino acids.

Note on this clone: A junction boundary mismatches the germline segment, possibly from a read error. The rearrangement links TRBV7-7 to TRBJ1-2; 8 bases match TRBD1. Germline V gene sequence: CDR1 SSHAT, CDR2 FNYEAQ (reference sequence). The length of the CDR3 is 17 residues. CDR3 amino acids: CASSRLRDRWTAYGYTF. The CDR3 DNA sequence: TGTGCTAGCAGCAGACTACGGGACAGGTGGACCGCCTATGGCTACACCTTC.

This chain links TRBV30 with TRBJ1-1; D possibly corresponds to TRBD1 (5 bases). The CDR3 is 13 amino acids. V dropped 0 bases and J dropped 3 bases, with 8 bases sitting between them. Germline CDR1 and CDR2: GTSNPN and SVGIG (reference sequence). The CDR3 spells CAWSVRGDTEAFF. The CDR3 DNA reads TGTGCCTGGAGTGTACGGGGGGACACTGAAGCTTTCTTT.

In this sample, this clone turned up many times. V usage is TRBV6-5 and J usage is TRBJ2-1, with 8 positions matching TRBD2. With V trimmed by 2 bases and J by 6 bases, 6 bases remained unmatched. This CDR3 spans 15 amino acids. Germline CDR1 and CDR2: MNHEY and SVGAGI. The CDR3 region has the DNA TGTGCCAGCAGTTACCGGACTAGCCGGGGCAATGAGCAGTTCTTC. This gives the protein CASSYRTSRGNEQFF.

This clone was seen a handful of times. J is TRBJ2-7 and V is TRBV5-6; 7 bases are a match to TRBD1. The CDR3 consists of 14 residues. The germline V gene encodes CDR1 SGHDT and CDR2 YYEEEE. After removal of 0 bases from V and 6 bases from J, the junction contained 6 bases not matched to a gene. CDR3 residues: CASSLAHRGAEQYF. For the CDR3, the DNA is TGTGCCAGCAGCTTGGCTCACAGGGGTGCCGAGCAGTACTTC. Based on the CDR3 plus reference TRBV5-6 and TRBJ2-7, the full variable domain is DAGVTQSPTHLIKTRGQQVTLRCSPKSGHDTVSWYQQALGQGPQFIFQYYEEEERQRGNFPDRFSGHQFPNYSSELNVNALLLGDSALYLCASSLAHRGAEQYFGPGTRLTVT.

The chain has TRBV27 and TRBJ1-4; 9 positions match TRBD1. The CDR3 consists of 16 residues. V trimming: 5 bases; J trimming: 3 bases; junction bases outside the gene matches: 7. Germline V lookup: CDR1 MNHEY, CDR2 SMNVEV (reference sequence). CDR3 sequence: CASSTGQGLANEKLFF. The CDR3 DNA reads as TGTGCCAGCAGTACCGGACAGGGGCTAGCTAATGAAAAACTGTTTTTT.

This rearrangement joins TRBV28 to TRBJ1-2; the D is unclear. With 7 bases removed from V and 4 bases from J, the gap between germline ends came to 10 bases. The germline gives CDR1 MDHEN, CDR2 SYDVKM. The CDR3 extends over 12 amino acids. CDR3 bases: TGTGCCAGCATCAACCAGATCTATGGCTACACCTTC. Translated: CASINQIYGYTF.

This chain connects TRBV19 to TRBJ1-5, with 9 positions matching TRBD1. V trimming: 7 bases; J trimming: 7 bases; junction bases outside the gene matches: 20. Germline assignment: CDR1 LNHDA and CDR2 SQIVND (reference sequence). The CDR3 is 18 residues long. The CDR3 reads CASKGTGTGILSGQPQHF. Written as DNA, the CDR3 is TGTGCCAGTAAAGGAACCGGGACAGGGATTTTATCAGGACAGCCCCAGCATTTT.

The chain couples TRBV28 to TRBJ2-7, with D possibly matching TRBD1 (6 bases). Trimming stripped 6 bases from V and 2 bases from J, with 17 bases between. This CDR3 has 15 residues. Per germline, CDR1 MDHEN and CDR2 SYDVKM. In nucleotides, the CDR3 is TGTGCCAGCAGCCTACAGGGATGGGTGGCCTACGAGCAGTACTTC. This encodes CASSLQGWVAYEQYF. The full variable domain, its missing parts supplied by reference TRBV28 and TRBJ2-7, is DVKVTQSSRYLVKRTGEKVFLECVQDMDHENMFWYRQDPGLGLRLIYFSYDVKMKEKGDIPEGYSVSREKKERFSLILESASTNQTSMYLCASSLQGWVAYEQYFGPGTRLTVT.

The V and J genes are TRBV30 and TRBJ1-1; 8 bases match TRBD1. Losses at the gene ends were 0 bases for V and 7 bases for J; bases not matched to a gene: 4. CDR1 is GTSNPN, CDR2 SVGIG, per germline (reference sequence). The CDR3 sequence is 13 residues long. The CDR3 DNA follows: TGTGCCTGGAGTGTGGTACAGGGGGGTGAAGCTTTCTTT. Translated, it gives CAWSVVQGGEAFF.

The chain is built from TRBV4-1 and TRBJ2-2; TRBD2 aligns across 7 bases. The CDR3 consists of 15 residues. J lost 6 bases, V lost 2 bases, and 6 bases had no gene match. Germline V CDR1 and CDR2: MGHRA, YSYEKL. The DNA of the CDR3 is TGCGCCAGCAGCCAATTACTAGCGTTTCCCGGGGAGCTGTTTTTT. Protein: CASSQLLAFPGELFF.